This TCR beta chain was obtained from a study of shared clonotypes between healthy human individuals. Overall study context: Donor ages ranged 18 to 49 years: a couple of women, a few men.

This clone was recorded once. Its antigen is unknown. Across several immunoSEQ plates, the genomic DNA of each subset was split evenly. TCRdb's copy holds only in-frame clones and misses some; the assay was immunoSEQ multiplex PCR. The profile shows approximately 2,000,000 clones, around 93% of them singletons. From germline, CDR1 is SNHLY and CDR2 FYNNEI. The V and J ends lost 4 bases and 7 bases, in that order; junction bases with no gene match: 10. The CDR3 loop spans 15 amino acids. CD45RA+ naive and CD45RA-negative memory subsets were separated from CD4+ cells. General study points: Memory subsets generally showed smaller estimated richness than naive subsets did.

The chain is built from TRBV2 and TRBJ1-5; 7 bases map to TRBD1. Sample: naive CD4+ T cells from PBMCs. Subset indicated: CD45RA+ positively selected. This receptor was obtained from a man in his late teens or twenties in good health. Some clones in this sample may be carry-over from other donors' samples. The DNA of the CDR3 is TGTGCCAGCAGTGGGGGGACAGAGGGTTGGCAGCCCCAGCATTTT. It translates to CASSGGTEGWQPQHF.